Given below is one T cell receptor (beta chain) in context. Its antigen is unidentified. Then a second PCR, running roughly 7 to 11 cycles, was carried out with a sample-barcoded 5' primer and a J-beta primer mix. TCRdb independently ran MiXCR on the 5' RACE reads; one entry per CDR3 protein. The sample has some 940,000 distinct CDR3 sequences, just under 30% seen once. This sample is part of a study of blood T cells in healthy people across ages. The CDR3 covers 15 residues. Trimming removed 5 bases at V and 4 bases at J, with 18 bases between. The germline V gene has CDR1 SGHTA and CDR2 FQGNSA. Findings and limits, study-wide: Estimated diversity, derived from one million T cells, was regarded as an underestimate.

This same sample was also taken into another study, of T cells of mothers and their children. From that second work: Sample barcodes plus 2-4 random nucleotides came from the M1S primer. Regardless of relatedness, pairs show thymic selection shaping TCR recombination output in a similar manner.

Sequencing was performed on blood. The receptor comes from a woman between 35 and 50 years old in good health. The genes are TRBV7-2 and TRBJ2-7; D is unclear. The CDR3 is CASSLKPDPRYEQYF. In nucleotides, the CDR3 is TGTGCCAGCAGCCTAAAACCGGATCCAAGGTACGAGCAGTACTTC. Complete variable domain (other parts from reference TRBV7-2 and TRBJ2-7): GAGVSQSPSNKVTEKGKDVELRCDPISGHTALYWYRQSLGQGLEFLIYFQGNSAPDKSGLPSDRFSAERTGGSVSTLTIQRTQQEDSAVYLCASSLKPDPRYEQYFGPGTRLTVT.